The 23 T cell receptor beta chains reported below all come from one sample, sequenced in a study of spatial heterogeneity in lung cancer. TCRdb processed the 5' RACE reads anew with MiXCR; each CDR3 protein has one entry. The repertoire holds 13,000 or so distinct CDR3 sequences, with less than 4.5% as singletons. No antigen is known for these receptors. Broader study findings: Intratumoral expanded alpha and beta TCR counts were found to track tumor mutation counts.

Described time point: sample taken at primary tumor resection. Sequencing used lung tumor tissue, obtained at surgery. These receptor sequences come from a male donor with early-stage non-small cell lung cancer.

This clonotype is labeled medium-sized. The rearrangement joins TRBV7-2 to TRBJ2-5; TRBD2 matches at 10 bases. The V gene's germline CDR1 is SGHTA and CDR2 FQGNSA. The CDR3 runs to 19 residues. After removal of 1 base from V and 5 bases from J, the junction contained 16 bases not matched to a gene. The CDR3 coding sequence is TGTGCCAGCAGCTTAGAGCCGGGACTAGCGTTTATTCAGGAGGAGACCCAGTACTTC. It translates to CASSLEPGLAFIQEETQYF.

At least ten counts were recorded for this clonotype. This chain's CDR3 is CASSADGRNNQPQHF. As DNA, the CDR3 is TGTGCCAGCAGCGCTGATGGGCGGAACAATCAGCCCCAGCATTTT. V gene TRBV6-5 combines with J gene TRBJ1-5; no firm D call. The CDR3 has 15 amino acids. V shed 6 bases and J shed 3 bases, with 15 bases lying between them. The germline V gene encodes CDR1 MNHEY and CDR2 SVGAGI.

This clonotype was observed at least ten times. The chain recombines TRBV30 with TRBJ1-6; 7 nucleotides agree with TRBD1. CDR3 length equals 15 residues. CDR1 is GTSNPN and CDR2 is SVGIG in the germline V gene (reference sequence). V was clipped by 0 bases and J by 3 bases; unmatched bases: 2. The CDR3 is CAWSVTGLYNSPLHF. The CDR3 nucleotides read TGTGCCTGGAGTGTGACAGGGCTCTATAATTCACCCCTCCACTTT.

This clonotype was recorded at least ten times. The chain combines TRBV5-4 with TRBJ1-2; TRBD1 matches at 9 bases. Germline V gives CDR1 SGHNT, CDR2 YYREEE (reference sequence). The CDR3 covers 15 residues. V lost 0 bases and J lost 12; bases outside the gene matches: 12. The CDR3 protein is CASSLGGTGKKSDTF. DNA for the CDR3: TGTGCCAGCAGCTTGGGGGGGACAGGGAAGAAAAGCGACACCTTC. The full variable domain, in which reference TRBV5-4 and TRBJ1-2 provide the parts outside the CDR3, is ETGVTQSPTHLIKTRGQQVTLRCSSQSGHNTVSWYQQALGQGPQFIFQYYREEENGRGNFPPRFSGLQFPNYSSELNVNALELDDSALYLCASSLGGTGKKSDTFGSGTRLTVV.

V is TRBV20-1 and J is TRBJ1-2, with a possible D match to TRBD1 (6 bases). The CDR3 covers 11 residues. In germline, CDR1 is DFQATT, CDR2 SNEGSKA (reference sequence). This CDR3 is CTIQGPFGYTF. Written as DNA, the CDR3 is TGCACCATACAGGGCCCGTTCGGCTACACCTTC.

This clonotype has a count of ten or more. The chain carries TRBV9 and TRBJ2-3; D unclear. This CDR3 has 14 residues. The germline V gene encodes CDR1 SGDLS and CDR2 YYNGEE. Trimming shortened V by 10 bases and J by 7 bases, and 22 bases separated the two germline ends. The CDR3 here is CASSRTDRTNTQYF. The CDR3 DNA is TGTGCCTCCAGCAGGACCGATCGTACGAATACGCAGTATTTT. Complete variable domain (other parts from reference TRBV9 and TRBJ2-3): DSGVTQTPKHLITATGQRVTLRCSPRSGDLSVYWYQQSLDQGLQFLIQYYNGEERAKGNILERFSAQQFPDLHSELNLSSLELGDSALYFCASSRTDRTNTQYFGPGTRLTVL.

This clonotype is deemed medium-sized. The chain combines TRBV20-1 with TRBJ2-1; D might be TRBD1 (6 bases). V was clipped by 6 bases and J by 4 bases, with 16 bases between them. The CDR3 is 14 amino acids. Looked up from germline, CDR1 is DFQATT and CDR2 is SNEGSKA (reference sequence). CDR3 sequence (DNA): TGCAGTGCCCTCGGCCCGGACAGATACAATGAGCAGTTCTTC. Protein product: CSALGPDRYNEQFF.

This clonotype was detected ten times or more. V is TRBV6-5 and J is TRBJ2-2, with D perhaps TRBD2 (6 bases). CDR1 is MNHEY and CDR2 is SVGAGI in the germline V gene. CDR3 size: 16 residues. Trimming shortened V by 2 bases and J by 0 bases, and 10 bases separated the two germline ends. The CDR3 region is CASSYRGLPNTGELFF. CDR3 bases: TGTGCCAGCAGTTACCGGGGACTGCCGAACACCGGGGAGCTGTTTTTT.

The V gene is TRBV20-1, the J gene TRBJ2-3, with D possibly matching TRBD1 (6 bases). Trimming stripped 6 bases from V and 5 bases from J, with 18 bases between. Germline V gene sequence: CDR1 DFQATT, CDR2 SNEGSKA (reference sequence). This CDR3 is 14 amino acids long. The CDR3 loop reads CSASPGQGRDTQYF. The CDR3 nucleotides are TGCAGTGCCTCACCCGGGCAGGGGAGAGATACGCAGTATTTT.

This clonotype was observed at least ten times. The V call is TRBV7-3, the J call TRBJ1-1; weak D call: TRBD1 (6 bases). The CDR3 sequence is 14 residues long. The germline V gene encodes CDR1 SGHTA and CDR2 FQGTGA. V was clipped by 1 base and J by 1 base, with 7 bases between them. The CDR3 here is CASSLRGPNTEAFF. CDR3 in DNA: TGTGCCAGCAGCTTAAGGGGGCCGAACACTGAAGCTTTCTTT.

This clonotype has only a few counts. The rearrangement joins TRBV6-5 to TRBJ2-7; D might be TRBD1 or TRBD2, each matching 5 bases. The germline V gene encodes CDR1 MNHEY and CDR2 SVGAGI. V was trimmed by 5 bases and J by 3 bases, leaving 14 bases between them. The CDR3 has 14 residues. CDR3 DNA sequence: TGTGCCAGCAGTCCCCGTGAGGGGCGCTACGAGCAGTACTTC. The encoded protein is CASSPREGRYEQYF.

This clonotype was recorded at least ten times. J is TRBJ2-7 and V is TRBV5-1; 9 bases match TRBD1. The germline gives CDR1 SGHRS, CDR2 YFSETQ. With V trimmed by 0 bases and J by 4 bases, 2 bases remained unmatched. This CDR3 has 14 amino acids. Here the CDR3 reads CASSLAGTGYEQYV. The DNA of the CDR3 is TGCGCCAGCAGCTTGGCCGGGACAGGGTACGAGCAGTACGTC.

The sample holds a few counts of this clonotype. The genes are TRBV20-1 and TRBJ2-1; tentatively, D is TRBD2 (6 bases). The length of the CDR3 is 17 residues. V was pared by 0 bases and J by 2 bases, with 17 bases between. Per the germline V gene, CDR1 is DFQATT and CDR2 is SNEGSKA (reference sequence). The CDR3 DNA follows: TGCAGTGCTAGAGATCTCCTTGCCGGGGGTACCTACAATGAGCAGTTCTTC. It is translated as CSARDLLAGGTYNEQFF.

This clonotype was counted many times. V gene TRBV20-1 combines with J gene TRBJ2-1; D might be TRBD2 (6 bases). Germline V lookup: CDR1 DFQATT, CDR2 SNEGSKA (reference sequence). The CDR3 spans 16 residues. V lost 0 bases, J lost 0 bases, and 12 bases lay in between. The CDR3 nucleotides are TGCAGTGCTAGAGACCCAGGCGGGAACTCCTACAATGAGCAGTTCTTC. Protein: CSARDPGGNSYNEQFF.

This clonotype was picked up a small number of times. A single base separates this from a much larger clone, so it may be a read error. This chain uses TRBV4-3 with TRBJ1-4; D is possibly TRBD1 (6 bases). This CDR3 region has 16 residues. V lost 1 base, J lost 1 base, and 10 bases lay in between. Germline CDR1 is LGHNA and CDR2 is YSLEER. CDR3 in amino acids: CASSQAKGGTNEKLFF. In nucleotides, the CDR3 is TGCGCCAGCAGCCAAGCAAAAGGGGGAACTAATGAAAAACTGTTTTTT.

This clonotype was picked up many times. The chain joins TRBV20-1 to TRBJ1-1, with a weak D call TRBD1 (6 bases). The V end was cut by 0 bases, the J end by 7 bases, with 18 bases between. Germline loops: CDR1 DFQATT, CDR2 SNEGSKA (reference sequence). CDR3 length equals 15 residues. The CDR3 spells CSARDLRGQLGEAFF. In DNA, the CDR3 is TGCAGTGCTAGAGATCTCCGGGGGCAGTTAGGTGAAGCTTTCTTT.

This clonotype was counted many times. The CDR3 DNA is TGCAGTGCTAGCGGTCAGGGGTCGAGCAATCAGCCCCAGCATTTT. This sequence encodes CSASGQGSSNQPQHF. This chain links TRBV20-1 with TRBJ1-5, with TRBD1 as a possible D gene (6 bases). The germline CDR1 and CDR2 sequences are DFQATT and SNEGSKA (reference sequence). The CDR3 runs to 15 residues. V lost 3 bases and J 1 base, leaving 13 bases between the germline ends.

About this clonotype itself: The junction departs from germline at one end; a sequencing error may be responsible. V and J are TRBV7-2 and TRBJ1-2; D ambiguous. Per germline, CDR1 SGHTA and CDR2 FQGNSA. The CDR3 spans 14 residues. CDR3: CASSFLTSNYGDTF. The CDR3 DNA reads TGTGCCAGCAGCTTTCTTACAAGTAACTATGGCGACACCTTC.

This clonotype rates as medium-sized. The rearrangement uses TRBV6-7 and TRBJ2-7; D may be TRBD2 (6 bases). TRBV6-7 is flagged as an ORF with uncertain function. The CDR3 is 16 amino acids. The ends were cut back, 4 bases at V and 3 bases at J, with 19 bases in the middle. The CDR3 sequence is CASSCSYGDSHYEQYV. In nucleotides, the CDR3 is TGTGCCAGCAGTTGCTCGTACGGGGACTCCCACTACGAGCAGTACGTC.

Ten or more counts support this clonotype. The CDR3 bases are TGTGCCAGCAGCTTATGGGGGAACAGCGGAAACACTGAAGCTTTCTTT. Residues: CASSLWGNSGNTEAFF. The chain recombines TRBV7-9 with TRBJ1-1, with D possibly TRBD1 on 5 matching bases. V lost 2 bases, J lost 2 bases, and 15 bases lay in between. This CDR3 is 16 amino acids long. Per germline, CDR1 SEHNR and CDR2 FQNEAQ (reference sequence).

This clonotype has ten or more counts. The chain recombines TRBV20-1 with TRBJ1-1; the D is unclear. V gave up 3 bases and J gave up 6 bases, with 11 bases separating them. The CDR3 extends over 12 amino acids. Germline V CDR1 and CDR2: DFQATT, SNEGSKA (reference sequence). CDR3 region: CSASFGYPEAFF. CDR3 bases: TGCAGTGCTAGTTTCGGCTACCCTGAAGCTTTCTTT.

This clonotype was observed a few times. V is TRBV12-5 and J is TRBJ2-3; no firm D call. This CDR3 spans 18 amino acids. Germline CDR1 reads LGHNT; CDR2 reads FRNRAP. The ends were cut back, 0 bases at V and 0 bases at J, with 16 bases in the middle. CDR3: CASGLVRDGDRSTDTQYF. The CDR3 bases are TGTGCTAGTGGTTTGGTACGAGACGGAGACCGTAGCACAGATACGCAGTATTTT.

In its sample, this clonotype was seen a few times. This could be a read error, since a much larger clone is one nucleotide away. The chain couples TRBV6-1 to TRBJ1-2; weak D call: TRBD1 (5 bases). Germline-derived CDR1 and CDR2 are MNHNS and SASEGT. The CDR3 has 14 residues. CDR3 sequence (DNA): TGTGCCAGCAGTGTGGTTTCGACAGCCGCTGGCTACAACTTC. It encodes CASSVVSTAAGYNF.